This is a list of T cell receptor beta chains from one sample in a study of regulatory T cells in long-lasting Graves disease. TCRdb recomputed calls from the multiplex PCR reads with MiXCR, one row per CDR3 protein. The sample has 510,000 or so distinct CDR3 sequences, 9.5% to 15% seen once; the top ten hold approximately 9%. These data were likewise used in another study, on T cells in Graves' hyperthyroidism and ophthalmopathy.

The sample consisted of peripheral blood mononuclear cells (PBMCs), taken at new diagnosis, from a patient treated with antithyroid drugs. Receptors originate from a woman aged 30 to 39 with Graves disease. The CDR3 runs from the conserved cysteine through the conserved F or W. The D gene is left open where the match is weak.

d_gene: .; v_gene: TRBV20-1; j_gene: TRBJ1-1; CDR3aa: CSSPGEVNTEAFF
d_gene: .; v_gene: TRBV28; j_gene: TRBJ2-1; CDR3aa: CASRGQDVWNEQFF
d_gene: .; v_gene: TRBV5-1; j_gene: TRBJ1-4; CDR3aa: CASSLAPRTNEKLFF
d_gene: .; v_gene: TRBV2; j_gene: TRBJ2-7; CDR3aa: CASSEAFEQYF
d_gene: .; v_gene: TRBV3-1; j_gene: TRBJ2-6; CDR3aa: CASSQDKYYTGANVLTF
d_gene: .; v_gene: TRBV7-2; j_gene: TRBJ1-1; CDR3aa: CASSLSLPLKGVNTEAFF
d_gene: .; v_gene: TRBV11-2; j_gene: TRBJ1-6; CDR3aa: CASSFAPAGQQNSPLHF
d_gene: .; v_gene: TRBV7-9; j_gene: TRBJ2-5; CDR3aa: CASGVSSGETQYF
d_gene: .; v_gene: TRBV5-6; j_gene: TRBJ2-1; CDR3aa: CASSLDSPGDEQFF
d_gene: .; v_gene: TRBV6-1; j_gene: TRBJ1-1; CDR3aa: CATLRGDTEAFF
d_gene: .; v_gene: TRBV7-2; j_gene: TRBJ1-2; CDR3aa: CASRLGTAGELGYTF
d_gene: TRBD2; v_gene: TRBV6-1; j_gene: TRBJ2-1; CDR3aa: CATSSGRYNEQFF
d_gene: .; v_gene: TRBV4-1; j_gene: TRBJ2-3; CDR3aa: CASSQDAVRTKHFSTDTQYF
d_gene: TRBD2; v_gene: TRBV7-3; j_gene: TRBJ2-4; CDR3aa: CASSLWGGSDIQYF
d_gene: .; v_gene: TRBV6-1; j_gene: TRBJ1-1; CDR3aa: CGSRRRVQDTEAFF
d_gene: TRBD2; v_gene: TRBV10-1; j_gene: TRBJ2-2; CDR3aa: CASSESAGGTGELFF
d_gene: .; v_gene: TRBV3-1; j_gene: TRBJ2-5; CDR3aa: CASSQDGGETQYF
d_gene: .; v_gene: TRBV4-3; j_gene: TRBJ2-3; CDR3aa: CASSQDGVEFTDTQYF
d_gene: .; v_gene: TRBV19; j_gene: TRBJ1-1; CDR3aa: CVSKRDPQGTEAFF
d_gene: .; v_gene: TRBV2; j_gene: TRBJ2-7; CDR3aa: CASSISVYEQYF
d_gene: .; v_gene: TRBV20-1; j_gene: TRBJ1-1; CDR3aa: CSPGRGNTEAFF
d_gene: .; v_gene: TRBV5-6; j_gene: TRBJ2-2; CDR3aa: CASRLLQGLTGELFF
d_gene: .; v_gene: TRBV6-5; j_gene: TRBJ2-5; CDR3aa: CASSSGTTEGKETQYF
d_gene: .; v_gene: TRBV7-9; j_gene: TRBJ2-4; CDR3aa: CASSLKGHPISANIQYF
d_gene: TRBD1; v_gene: TRBV9; j_gene: TRBJ2-7; CDR3aa: CASSVGQRPGEQYF
d_gene: TRBD1; v_gene: TRBV29-1; j_gene: TRBJ2-1; CDR3aa: CSVDRVREQFF
d_gene: .; v_gene: TRBV20-1; j_gene: TRBJ2-5; CDR3aa: CSALGQSKETQYF
d_gene: .; v_gene: TRBV12-3/TRBV12-4; j_gene: TRBJ1-4; CDR3aa: CASSLGYRELFF
d_gene: TRBD2; v_gene: TRBV20-1; j_gene: TRBJ2-1; CDR3aa: CSARRLAGPDEQFF
d_gene: .; v_gene: TRBV19; j_gene: TRBJ1-5; CDR3aa: CASSIYRGPSNQPQHF
d_gene: .; v_gene: TRBV19; j_gene: TRBJ2-3; CDR3aa: CASSIGRGRLTDTQYF
d_gene: .; v_gene: TRBV7-2; j_gene: TRBJ1-1; CDR3aa: CASSVFGAGFLTEAFF
d_gene: .; v_gene: TRBV2; j_gene: TRBJ2-5; CDR3aa: CASSVGGAPRKTQYF
d_gene: TRBD1; v_gene: TRBV6-1; j_gene: TRBJ2-4; CDR3aa: CASSLGTGGLGTKNIQYF
d_gene: .; v_gene: TRBV2; j_gene: TRBJ1-1; CDR3aa: CASRGQLYTEAFF
d_gene: TRBD2; v_gene: TRBV29-1; j_gene: TRBJ2-7; CDR3aa: CSVGGLAGGSATYEQYF
d_gene: TRBD1; v_gene: TRBV4-2; j_gene: TRBJ2-7; CDR3aa: CASSHRSGTGGYEQYF
d_gene: .; v_gene: TRBV6-1; j_gene: TRBJ1-1; CDR3aa: CASSIKGNTEAFF
d_gene: .; v_gene: TRBV11-2; j_gene: TRBJ2-1; CDR3aa: CASSLMGYNEQFF
d_gene: .; v_gene: TRBV2; j_gene: TRBJ1-1; CDR3aa: CASSEPVETGAFF
d_gene: .; v_gene: TRBV9; j_gene: TRBJ2-7; CDR3aa: CASSARLASYEQYF
d_gene: TRBD1; v_gene: TRBV5-1; j_gene: TRBJ1-2; CDR3aa: CASSAGTGGIYGYTF
d_gene: .; v_gene: TRBV7-3; j_gene: TRBJ1-1; CDR3aa: CASSFVINTEAFF
d_gene: .; v_gene: TRBV24-1; j_gene: TRBJ1-5; CDR3aa: CATSDVNQPQHF
d_gene: .; v_gene: TRBV29-1; j_gene: TRBJ2-1; CDR3aa: CSVGQGSYNEQFF